This is a list of T cell receptor beta chains from one sample in a study of T-cell reconstitution after alpha-beta-depleted transplantation in children. TCRdb re-called the PCR reads through MiXCR, storing one row per CDR3 protein. The sample holds 190,000 or so distinct CDR3 sequences, about 6.3% seen once. Source: PBMCs from the stem cell graft donor, taken from the stem cell graft. The receptors shown here come from a human donor who donated a stem cell graft to a child with Wiskott-Aldrich syndrome. CDR3s include the opening cysteine and the closing phenylalanine or tryptophan. D genes are given only for firm matches. Size values are once, few and many counts, or a class for expanded clones, and some rows have none.

>TRBV30|-|TRBJ2-3|-
CAWSQSQGTQYF
TGTGCCTGGAGTCAATCCCAGGGGACGCAGTATTTT
>TRBV4-1|few|TRBJ1-5|-
CASSRPNRANQPQHF
TGCGCCAGCAGCCGCCCGAACAGGGCCAATCAGCCCCAGCATTTT
>TRBV29-1|many|TRBJ2-1|-
CSVRGNEQFF
TGCAGCGTTAGGGGCAATGAGCAGTTCTTC
>TRBV2|many|TRBJ1-1|-
CASIGGRTEAFF
TGTGCCAGCATTGGGGGGCGCACTGAAGCTTTCTTT
>TRBV20-1|many|TRBJ2-2|-
CSASRGRLNTGELFF
TGCAGTGCCTCCCGTGGCCGCTTGAACACCGGGGAGCTGTTTTTT
>TRBV7-6|-|TRBJ2-7|TRBD1
CASSFRDRDEQYF
TGTGCCAGCAGCTTCCGGGACAGGGACGAGCAGTACTTC
>TRBV11-1|few|TRBJ2-2|TRBD2
CASSLGPGGTGGTGELFF
TGTGCCAGCAGCTTAGGGCCCGGAGGGACGGGAGGCACCGGGGAGCTGTTTTTT
>TRBV7-2|-|TRBJ2-3|-
CASSFDRYTDTQYF
TGTGCCAGCAGCTTTGACAGATACACAGATACGCAGTATTTT
>TRBV24-1|-|TRBJ2-1|TRBD2
CATSVGAGGSYNEQFF
TGTGCCACCAGTGTCGGAGCGGGAGGGTCCTACAATGAGCAGTTCTTC
>TRBV10-3|many|TRBJ2-2|-
CAISEEEAGELFF
TGTGCCATCAGTGAAGAAGAAGCCGGGGAGCTGTTTTTT
>TRBV5-1|-|TRBJ2-4|-
CASSPRDSGRGIAKNIQYF
TGCGCCAGCAGCCCGCGAGACTCGGGGAGAGGGATAGCCAAAAACATTCAGTACTTC
>TRBV5-1|many|TRBJ2-1|TRBD1
CASSPQGASYNEQFF
TGCGCCAGCAGCCCACAGGGGGCGTCCTACAATGAGCAGTTCTTC
>TRBV4-2|many|TRBJ1-3|TRBD1
CASSHPTGSSSGNTIYF
TGTGCCAGCAGCCACCCGACAGGGAGCTCCTCTGGAAACACCATATATTTT
>TRBV13|many|TRBJ2-1|-
CASNYRGPNEQFF
TGTGCCAGCAACTACCGGGGGCCCAATGAGCAGTTCTTC
>TRBV6-5|many|TRBJ2-7|TRBD2
CASTRLAGAHEQYF
TGTGCCAGCACACGACTAGCGGGAGCACACGAGCAGTACTTC
>TRBV7-9|many|TRBJ2-1|-
CASSFFRSDNEQFF
TGTGCCAGCAGCTTTTTTCGGTCGGACAATGAGCAGTTCTTC
>TRBV28|many|TRBJ2-7|TRBD1
CASSLTGGLFYEQYF
TGTGCCAGCAGTTTAACAGGGGGACTCTTCTACGAGCAGTACTTC